The 29 T cell receptor beta chains below were found in one sample sequenced in a study of identical twins. One entry per CDR3 protein, called by TCRdb with MiXCR from the 5' RACE reads. The sample holds 200,000 to 250,000 distinct CDR3 sequences; approximately 6.8% are singletons and the top ten take over 5%. These data also featured in a second study, about yellow fever vaccine responses in identical twins.

Sequencing input: CD8+ T cells sorted from blood. The source is a woman under 30 in good health.

In this sample, this clonotype turned up many times. This rearrangement joins TRBV5-6 to TRBJ1-5, with a possible D match to TRBD1 (5 bases). The CDR3 has 15 residues. Trimming took off 0 bases at V and 4 bases at J, with 11 bases between the two ends. Germline V gene sequence: CDR1 SGHDT, CDR2 YYEEEE. CDR3 region: CASSLGGTVNQPQHF. The CDR3, as DNA: TGTGCCAGCAGCTTGGGAGGGACGGTGAATCAGCCCCAGCATTTT.

This clonotype came up a few times. This chain joins TRBV29-1 and TRBJ2-3; D remains unclear. The germline V and J ends were trimmed by 6 bases and 2 bases, with 12 bases remaining between them. From germline, CDR1 is SQVTM and CDR2 ANQGSEA. The CDR3 is 13 residues long. The CDR3 bases are TGCAGCGTGCTACCCTGGGACACAGATACGCAGTATTTT. It encodes CSVLPWDTDTQYF.

Ten or more counts support this clonotype. This chain links TRBV5-5 with TRBJ2-1, with 12 bases aligning to TRBD2. CDR1 is SGHKS and CDR2 is YYEKEE in the germline V gene (reference sequence). The CDR3 sequence is 15 residues long. Germline trimming cut 1 base from V and 7 bases from J; bases unmatched to any gene: 3. The DNA of the CDR3 is TGTGCCAGCAGCTTGTACCTAGCGGGGGGGAATGAGCAGTTCTTC. Translating it yields CASSLYLAGGNEQFF.

A few counts support this clonotype. In DNA form, the CDR3 reads TGTGCCAGCAGCGAAAGCAGGGGGCGGACCGGGGAGCTGTTTTTT. Translation gives CASSESRGRTGELFF. The chain joins TRBV7-9 to TRBJ2-2; 8 bases are a match to TRBD1. Germline V gene lookup returns CDR1 SEHNR and CDR2 FQNEAQ (reference sequence). This CDR3 has 15 residues. V dropped 5 bases and J dropped 5; count of bases not matched to a gene: 7.

The chain carries TRBV28 and TRBJ1-2, with TRBD1 matching over 8 bases. The CDR3 is 16 residues long. With 5 bases clipped from V and 2 bases from J, the junction kept 10 bases outside the gene matches. Germline values: CDR1 MDHEN, CDR2 SYDVKM. The CDR3 sequence is CASSTTRQGPNYGYTF. CDR3 coding DNA: TGTGCCAGCAGTACCACTAGACAGGGGCCAAACTATGGCTACACCTTC.

Many counts were recorded for this clonotype. The V gene is TRBV12-3 or TRBV12-4, the J gene TRBJ2-1; the D gene is possibly TRBD2 (5 bases). The CDR3 is 12 amino acids. V shed 4 bases and J shed 7 bases, with 8 bases lying between them. CDR3 amino acids: CASSSPGNEQFF. DNA for the CDR3: TGTGCCAGCAGTTCCCCGGGAAATGAGCAGTTCTTC.

This clonotype was recorded a few times. The gene calls are TRBV9 and TRBJ1-5; no clear D gene. Trimming took 4 bases from V and 0 from J, leaving 8 bases between them. CDR1 is SGDLS, CDR2 YYNGEE, per germline. The CDR3 length is 14 residues. In DNA form, the CDR3 reads TGTGCCAGCAGCCTGGGAGTTAGCAATCAGCCCCAGCATTTT. It specifies CASSLGVSNQPQHF. The whole variable domain, remainder taken from reference TRBV9 and TRBJ1-5, is DSGVTQTPKHLITATGQRVTLRCSPRSGDLSVYWYQQSLDQGLQFLIQYYNGEERAKGNILERFSAQQFPDLHSELNLSSLELGDSALYFCASSLGVSNQPQHFGDGTRLSIL.

In its sample, this clonotype was seen many times. The chain joins TRBV27 to TRBJ1-5; no clear D gene. From germline, CDR1 is MNHEY and CDR2 SMNVEV (reference sequence). V lost 2 bases to trimming and J lost 2 bases, with 10 bases between them. The CDR3 length is 15 residues. CDR3 sequence reads: CASSLVNKGNQPQHF. For the CDR3, the DNA is TGTGCCAGCAGTTTAGTGAACAAAGGCAATCAGCCCCAGCATTTT.

The chain joins TRBV13 to TRBJ2-3; possibly TRBD1 or TRBD2 for D (5 bases each). Germline-derived CDR1 and CDR2 are PRHDT and FYEKMQ (reference sequence). V lost 0 bases, J lost 4 bases, and 11 bases lay in between. The CDR3 consists of 15 residues. The CDR3 protein is CASSLGRVGADTQYF. The CDR3 nucleotides read TGTGCCAGCAGCTTAGGCCGGGTGGGGGCAGATACGCAGTATTTT.

V is TRBV11-2 and J is TRBJ2-2; D ambiguous. CDR3 size: 15 residues. V was cut by 2 bases and J by 5 bases, with 12 bases left in between. Germline-derived CDR1 and CDR2 are SGHAT and FQNNGV. CDR3 residues: CASSLLPARTGELFF. Written as DNA, the CDR3 is TGTGCCAGCAGCTTACTTCCAGCTAGGACCGGGGAGCTGTTTTTT.

Ten or more counts support this clonotype. The chain recombines TRBV7-8 with TRBJ2-3; D is uncertain. Germline V lookup: CDR1 SGHVS, CDR2 FQNEAQ. The V end was cut by 7 bases, the J end by 2 bases, with 10 bases between. The CDR3 loop spans 13 amino acids. CDR3 sequence (DNA): TGTGCCAGCATCGGGTTGGACACAGATACGCAGTATTTT. It translates to CASIGLDTDTQYF.

This chain uses TRBV6-5 with TRBJ2-1, with a possible D match to TRBD1 (6 bases). With 6 bases removed from V and 13 bases from J, the gap between germline ends came to 13 bases. Per the germline V gene, CDR1 is MNHEY and CDR2 is SVGAGI. The CDR3 runs to 11 residues. The CDR3 DNA sequence: TGTGCCAGCAGACTCGGGACAAGACAGTTCTTC. It translates to CASRLGTRQFF.

This clonotype turned up a few times. The chain carries TRBV15 and TRBJ2-7, with D perhaps given as TRBD1 or TRBD2 (6 bases each). Looked up from germline, CDR1 is LNHNV and CDR2 is YYDKDF (reference sequence). This CDR3 region has 15 residues. Trimming removed 4 bases at V and 3 bases at J, with 16 bases between. The CDR3 sequence is CATSKSRGGNYEQYV. The CDR3 DNA reads as TGTGCCACCAGCAAGTCTAGAGGGGGGAACTACGAGCAGTACGTC.

Only a few counts were recorded for this clonotype. The chain joins TRBV6-5 to TRBJ2-5, with D possibly being TRBD2 (6 bases). The CDR3 extends over 16 amino acids. With 2 bases removed from V and 0 bases from J, the gap between germline ends came to 13 bases. Looked up from germline, CDR1 is MNHEY and CDR2 is SVGAGI. The CDR3 loop reads CASSYRPPSDQETQYF. In nucleotides, the CDR3 is TGTGCCAGCAGTTACCGCCCCCCTAGCGACCAAGAGACCCAGTACTTC.

V usage is TRBV2 and J usage is TRBJ2-5; 10 bases line up with TRBD1. The CDR3 loop spans 15 amino acids. CDR1 SNHLY and CDR2 FYNNEI come from the germline V gene. V was clipped by 6 bases and J by 5 bases; unmatched bases: 9. CDR3 protein: CASREGQGNVETQYF. The CDR3 bases are TGTGCCAGCAGGGAGGGACAGGGGAACGTGGAGACCCAGTACTTC.

The V and J genes are TRBV3-1 and TRBJ1-6; D is undetermined. V was cut by 0 bases and J by 6 bases, with 12 bases left in between. The CDR3 is made up of 16 amino acids. Germline CDR1 and CDR2: LGHDT and YNNKEL (reference sequence). CDR3 protein: CASSQDGPDLNSPLHF. The CDR3 DNA follows: TGTGCCAGCAGCCAAGATGGGCCAGACCTTAATTCACCCCTCCACTTT.

The genes are TRBV6-5 and TRBJ2-3, with a possible D match to TRBD1 (7 bases). The CDR3 covers 17 residues. With 2 bases removed from V and 2 bases from J, the gap between germline ends came to 17 bases. Germline V gives CDR1 MNHEY, CDR2 SVGAGI. The CDR3 sequence is CASSYAAQGGPTDTQYF. DNA for the CDR3: TGTGCCAGCAGTTACGCAGCCCAGGGGGGCCCCACAGATACGCAGTATTTT.

This clonotype was detected many times. The rearrangement links TRBV6-5 to TRBJ1-2, with TRBD1 identical over 7 bases. The CDR3 covers 15 residues. Germline lookup yields CDR1 MNHEY and CDR2 SVGAGI. With V trimmed by 4 bases and J by 6 bases, 11 bases remained unmatched. The CDR3 loop reads CASSWNRGDFNGYTF. CDR3 nucleotide sequence: TGTGCCAGCAGTTGGAACAGGGGAGATTTCAATGGCTACACCTTC.

This clonotype was counted at least ten times. The chain joins TRBV24-1 to TRBJ2-3, with unresolved D. Germline CDR1 is KGHDR and CDR2 is SFDVKD. The CDR3 covers 14 residues. Trimming stripped 1 base from V and 1 base from J, with 5 bases between. Written as DNA, the CDR3 is TGTGCCACCAGTGATTTTCCCCGCACAGATACGCAGTATTTT. Its translation is CATSDFPRTDTQYF.

This clonotype was counted between two and nine times. The CDR3 loop reads CASSSPLEGYEQYF. The DNA of the CDR3 is TGTGCCAGCAGTTCCCCCCTAGAGGGCTACGAGCAGTACTTC. The genes are TRBV2 and TRBJ2-7, with D possibly TRBD2 on 5 matching bases. Germline V lookup: CDR1 SNHLY, CDR2 FYNNEI. There are 14 residues in the CDR3. Trimming removed 5 bases at V and 3 bases at J, with 14 bases between.

This clonotype was observed many times. This chain uses TRBV4-1 with TRBJ2-1; no firm D call. CDR1 is MGHRA and CDR2 is YSYEKL in the germline V gene. The germline V and J ends were trimmed by 5 bases and 5 bases, with 25 bases remaining between them. The CDR3 extends over 18 amino acids. CDR3 amino acids: CASSEFNTNMERNNEQFF. The CDR3 DNA follows: TGCGCCAGCAGCGAATTCAATACCAATATGGAAAGGAACAATGAGCAGTTCTTC.

This sequence joins TRBV9 and TRBJ1-2; a weak D match, TRBD1 (5 bases). The CDR3 totals 13 residues. The V gene lost 3 bases and the J gene lost 6 bases, with 12 bases spanning the gap. Germline V gives CDR1 SGDLS, CDR2 YYNGEE. The CDR3 spells CASSAGGMDGYTF. In DNA form, the CDR3 reads TGTGCCAGCAGCGCCGGGGGTATGGATGGCTACACCTTC.

The table lists this clonotype with many counts. This chain links TRBV20-1 with TRBJ1-5, with D perhaps TRBD1 (5 bases). CDR1 and CDR2 from the germline V gene are DFQATT and SNEGSKA (reference sequence). The V end was cut by 2 bases, the J end by 0 bases, with 11 bases between. The CDR3 spans 15 residues. In nucleotides, the CDR3 is TGCAGTGCTAGACAGGGTGGCTATAGCAATCAGCCCCAGCATTTT. Translation gives CSARQGGYSNQPQHF.

This clonotype was counted many times. The chain combines TRBV3-1 with TRBJ2-5; unclear D gene. There are 14 residues in the CDR3. Germline assignment: CDR1 LGHDT and CDR2 YNNKEL (reference sequence). The V end lost 0 bases, the J end lost 2 bases, and 7 bases lay between the germline ends. CDR3 sequence: CASSQDSGQETQYF. The CDR3 DNA is TGTGCCAGCAGCCAAGACTCAGGTCAAGAGACCCAGTACTTC.

The chain combines TRBV11-3 with TRBJ2-3, with a weak D call TRBD2 (5 bases). The CDR3 loop spans 17 amino acids. CDR1 is SGHNT and CDR2 is YENEEA in the germline V gene. Between the trimmed V and J ends, which lost 0 bases and 2 bases, there was a span of 15 bases. The CDR3 DNA reads TGTGCCAGCAGCTTAGATCGAAACGGAGGACTCACAGATACGCAGTATTTT. Its translation is CASSLDRNGGLTDTQYF.

This rearrangement joins TRBV20-1 to TRBJ2-5; 7 bases map to TRBD1. Germline loops: CDR1 DFQATT, CDR2 SNEGSKA (reference sequence). The junction had 11 bases not matched to a gene; V was cut back by 5 bases and J by 2 bases. The CDR3 extends over 15 amino acids. The CDR3 reads CSARQGVRQQETQYF. CDR3 nucleotide sequence: TGCAGTGCTCGACAGGGAGTAAGGCAACAAGAGACCCAGTACTTC.

This clonotype was counted ten times or more. This chain joins TRBV7-6 and TRBJ1-6; the D is unclear. The V end was cut by 5 bases, the J end by 5 bases, with 10 bases between. CDR1 is SGHVS, CDR2 FNYEAQ, per germline. This CDR3 has 14 residues. In DNA form, the CDR3 reads TGTGCCAGCAGCCCCCGGGCCGATAATTCACCCCTCCACTTT. Translation: CASSPRADNSPLHF.

This clonotype was picked up many times. The chain joins TRBV28 to TRBJ2-7, with TRBD1 matching 11 bases. The germline CDR1 and CDR2 sequences are MDHEN and SYDVKM. The CDR3 loop spans 14 amino acids. J lost 3 bases, V lost 7 bases, and 5 bases had no gene match. CDR3 DNA: TGTGCCAGCACCTGGACAGGGGGCTACTACGAGCAGTACTTC. It codes for CASTWTGGYYEQYF.

This clonotype was seen at least ten times. V is TRBV12-5 and J is TRBJ2-1; D is uncertain. CDR1 is LGHNT and CDR2 is FRNRAP in the germline V gene. The germline V and J ends were trimmed by 2 bases and 3 bases, with 11 bases remaining between them. The CDR3 contains 15 residues. The CDR3 sequence: CASGLPPKYYNEQFF. The CDR3 DNA sequence: TGTGCTAGTGGTTTGCCCCCAAAGTACTACAATGAGCAGTTCTTC.